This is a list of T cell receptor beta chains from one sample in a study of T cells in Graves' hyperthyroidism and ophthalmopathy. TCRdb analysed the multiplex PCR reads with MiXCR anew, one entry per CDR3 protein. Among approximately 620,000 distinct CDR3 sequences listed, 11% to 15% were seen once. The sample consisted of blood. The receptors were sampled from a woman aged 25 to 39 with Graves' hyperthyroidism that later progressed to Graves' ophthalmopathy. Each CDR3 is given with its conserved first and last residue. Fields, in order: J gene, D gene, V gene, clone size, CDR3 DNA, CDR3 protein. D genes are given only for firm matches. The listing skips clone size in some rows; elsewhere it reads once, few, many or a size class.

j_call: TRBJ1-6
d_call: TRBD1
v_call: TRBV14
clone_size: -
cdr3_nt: TGTGCCAGCGGCGAAAGGGACAGGGGCTTCCTCGACCCTTATAATTCACCCCTCCACTTT
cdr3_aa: CASGERDRGFLDPYNSPLHF

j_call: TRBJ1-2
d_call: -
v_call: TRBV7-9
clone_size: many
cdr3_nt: TGTGCCAGCAGCTCGGAAGTCGGCCCCTACTATGGCTACACCTTC
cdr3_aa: CASSSEVGPYYGYTF

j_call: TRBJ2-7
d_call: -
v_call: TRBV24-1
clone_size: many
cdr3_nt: TGTGCCACCAGTGATTCTCTGGGGGGACGCCTCGAGCAGTACTTC
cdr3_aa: CATSDSLGGRLEQYF

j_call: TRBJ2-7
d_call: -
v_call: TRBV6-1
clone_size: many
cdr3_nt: TGTGCCAGCATGGGTGCAAGCTCCTACGAGCAGTACTTC
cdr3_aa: CASMGASSYEQYF

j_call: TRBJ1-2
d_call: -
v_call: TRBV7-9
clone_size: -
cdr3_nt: TGTGCCAGCAGAACTTCAGGGGAGGATGGCTACACCTTC
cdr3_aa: CASRTSGEDGYTF

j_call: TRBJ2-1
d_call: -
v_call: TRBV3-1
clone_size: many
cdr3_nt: TGTGCCAGCAGCCAAGGGCAGGGGGGCAACAATGAGCAGTTCTTC
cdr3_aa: CASSQGQGGNNEQFF

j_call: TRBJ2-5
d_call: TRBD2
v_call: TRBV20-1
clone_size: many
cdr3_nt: TGCAGTGCTAGAGATCGGACTAGCGGGAGTGAGACCCAGTACTTC
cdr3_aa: CSARDRTSGSETQYF

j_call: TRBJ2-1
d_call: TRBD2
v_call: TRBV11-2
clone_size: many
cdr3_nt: TGTGCCAGCAGCCCTCCAGCGGGAGGTAAGGGGGAGCAGTTCTTC
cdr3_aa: CASSPPAGGKGEQFF

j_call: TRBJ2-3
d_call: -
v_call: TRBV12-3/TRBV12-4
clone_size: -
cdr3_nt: TGTGCCAGCAGTCGGGAAGGGCAGTCCACAGATACGCGGTATTTT
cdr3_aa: CASSREGQSTDTRYF

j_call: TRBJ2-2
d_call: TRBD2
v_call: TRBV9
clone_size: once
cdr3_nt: TGTGCCAGCAGCGGCTATGGACTAGCGGAGGTATGGACCGGGGAGCTGTTTTTT
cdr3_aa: CASSGYGLAEVWTGELFF

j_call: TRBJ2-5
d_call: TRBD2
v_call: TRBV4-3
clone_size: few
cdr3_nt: TGCGCCAGCAGCCAAGATGGGGGGACTAGTATGTACTTC
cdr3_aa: CASSQDGGTSMYF

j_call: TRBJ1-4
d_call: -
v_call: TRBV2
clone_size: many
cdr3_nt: TGTGCCAGCAGTTTAGTACCCGACGGGAAAAAACTGTTTTTT
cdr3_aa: CASSLVPDGKKLFF

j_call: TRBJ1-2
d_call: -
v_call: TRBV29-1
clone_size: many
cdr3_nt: TGCAGCGTTGAATCGGAGGTCTCTAACTATGGCTACACCTTC
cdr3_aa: CSVESEVSNYGYTF

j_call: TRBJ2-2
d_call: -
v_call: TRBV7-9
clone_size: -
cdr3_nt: TGTGCCAGCAGCTTGTCGGAGCTGTTTTTT
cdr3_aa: CASSLSELFF

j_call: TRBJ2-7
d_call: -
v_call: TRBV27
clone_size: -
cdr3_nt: TGTGCCAGCAGCTTCACACCAGCGGGCGAGCAGTACTTC
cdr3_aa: CASSFTPAGEQYF

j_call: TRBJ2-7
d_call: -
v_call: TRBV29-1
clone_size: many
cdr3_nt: TGCAGCGTCCTCCCGACGGAGACCTACGAGCAGTACTTC
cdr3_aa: CSVLPTETYEQYF

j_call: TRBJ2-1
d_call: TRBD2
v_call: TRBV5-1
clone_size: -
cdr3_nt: TGCGCCAGCAGCGATTTACTAGCGGGTCCTCCCCCCGACAATGAGCAGTTCTTC
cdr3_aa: CASSDLLAGPPPDNEQFF

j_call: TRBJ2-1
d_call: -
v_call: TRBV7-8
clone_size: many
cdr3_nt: TGTGCCAGCAGCTCACCGCCGCTAAGAGACCCCTACAATGAGCAGTTCTTC
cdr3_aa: CASSSPPLRDPYNEQFF

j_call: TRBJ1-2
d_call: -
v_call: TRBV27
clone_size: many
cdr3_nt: TGTGCCAGCAGTTTCTCCAAAGGTCCGCCTTACTATGGCTACACCTTC
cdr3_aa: CASSFSKGPPYYGYTF

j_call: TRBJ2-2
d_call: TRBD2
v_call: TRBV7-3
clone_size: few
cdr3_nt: TGTGCCAGCAGCTTAAGCGGGGGGCTAGGGACCGGGGAGCTGTTTTTT
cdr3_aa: CASSLSGGLGTGELFF

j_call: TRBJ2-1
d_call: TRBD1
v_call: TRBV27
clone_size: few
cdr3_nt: TGTGCCAGCAGTCAGGGGACAGGGGCCTACAATGAGCAGTTCTTC
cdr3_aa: CASSQGTGAYNEQFF

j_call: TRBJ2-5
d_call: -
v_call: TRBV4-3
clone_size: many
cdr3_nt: TGCGCCAGCAGCCAAGATTGGGCGGGGGAGACCCAGTACTTC
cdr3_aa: CASSQDWAGETQYF

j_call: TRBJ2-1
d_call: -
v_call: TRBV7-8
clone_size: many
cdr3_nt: TGTGCCAGCAGCTTACCGGCGATAGCTAACTATGAGCAGTTCTTC
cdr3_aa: CASSLPAIANYEQFF

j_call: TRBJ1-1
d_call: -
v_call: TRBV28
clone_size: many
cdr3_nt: TGTGCCAGCAGGGCTACAGGAAAATCCACTGAAGCTTTCTTT
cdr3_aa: CASRATGKSTEAFF

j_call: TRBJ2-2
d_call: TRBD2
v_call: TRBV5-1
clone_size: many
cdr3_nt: TGCGCCAGCAGACTCGGGACTAGCGAAACCGGGGAGCTGTTTTTT
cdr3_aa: CASRLGTSETGELFF

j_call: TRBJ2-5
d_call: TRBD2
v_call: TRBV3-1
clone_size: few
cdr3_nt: TGTGCCAGCAGCCAAGTCGTAGTGCGGGAGGTGAGAGAGACCCAGTACTTC
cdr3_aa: CASSQVVVREVRETQYF

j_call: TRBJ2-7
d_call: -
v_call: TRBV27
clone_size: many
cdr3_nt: TGTGCCAGCAGTTTGAAACCTAACACCTACGAGCAGTACTTC
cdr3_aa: CASSLKPNTYEQYF

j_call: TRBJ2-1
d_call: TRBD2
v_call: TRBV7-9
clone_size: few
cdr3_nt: TGTGCCAGCAGGGCCGGGGGGGCCTCCTACAATGAGCAGTTCTTC
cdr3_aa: CASRAGGASYNEQFF

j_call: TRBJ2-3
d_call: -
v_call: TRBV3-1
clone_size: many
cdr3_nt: TGTGCCAGCAGCCACGCCGTGGCAGCAGATACGCAGTATTTT
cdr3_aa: CASSHAVAADTQYF

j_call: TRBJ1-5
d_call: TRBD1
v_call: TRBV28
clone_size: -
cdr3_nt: TGTGCCACATGGGGGACAGGGGGCGGTCAGCCCCAGCATTTT
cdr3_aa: CATWGTGGGQPQHF

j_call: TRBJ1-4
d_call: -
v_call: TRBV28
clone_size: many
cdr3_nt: TGTGCCAGCAGTTTAATAGGGCTGGGCGGAGGAAAACTGTTTTTT
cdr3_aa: CASSLIGLGGGKLFF

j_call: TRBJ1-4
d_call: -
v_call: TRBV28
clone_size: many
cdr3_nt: TGTGCCAGCAGTTTATTCCAGGGAGCTAACGAAAAACTGTTTTTT
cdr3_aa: CASSLFQGANEKLFF

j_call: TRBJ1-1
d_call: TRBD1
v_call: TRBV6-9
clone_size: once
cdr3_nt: TGTGCCAGCAGTTTCCGACAGGGGTTGGGGTCTGAAGCTTTCTTT
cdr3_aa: CASSFRQGLGSEAFF

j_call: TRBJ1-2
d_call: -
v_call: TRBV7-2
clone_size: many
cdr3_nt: TGTGCCAGCAGCCCTGGTCGGAATGGCTACACCTTC
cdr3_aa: CASSPGRNGYTF

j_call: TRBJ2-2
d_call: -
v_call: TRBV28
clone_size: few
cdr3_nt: TGTGCCACCAGGGGCAGGAGGAACACCGGGGAGCTGTTTTTT
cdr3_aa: CATRGRRNTGELFF

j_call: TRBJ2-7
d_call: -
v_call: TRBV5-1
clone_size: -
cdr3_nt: TGCGCCAGCAGCCGAGGGCCCGACGAGCAGTACTTC
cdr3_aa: CASSRGPDEQYF

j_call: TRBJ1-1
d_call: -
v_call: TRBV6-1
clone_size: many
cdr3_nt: TGTGCCAGCAGTGAACTCGAGGACCTTTTTGAAGCTTTCTTT
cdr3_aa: CASSELEDLFEAFF

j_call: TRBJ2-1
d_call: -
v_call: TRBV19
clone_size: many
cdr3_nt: TGTGCCAGTAGTATAGATCGGCTTACCGCTATGGAGCAGTTCTTC
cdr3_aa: CASSIDRLTAMEQFF

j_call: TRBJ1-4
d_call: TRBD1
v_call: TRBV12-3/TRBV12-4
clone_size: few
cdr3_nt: TGTGCCAGCAGGTTTAACAGGGGAGGGAGAGAAAAACTGTTTTTT
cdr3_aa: CASRFNRGGREKLFF

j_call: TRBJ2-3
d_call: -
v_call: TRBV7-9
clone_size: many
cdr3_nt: TGTGCCAGCAGCAACCGGGACACTAGCACAGATACGCAGTATTTT
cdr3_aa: CASSNRDTSTDTQYF

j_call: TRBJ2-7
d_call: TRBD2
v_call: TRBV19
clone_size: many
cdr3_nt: TGTGCCAGTAGTACCCCGGGACTAGCGGGAGGAAACGAGCAGTACTTC
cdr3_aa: CASSTPGLAGGNEQYF